A selection of T cell receptor beta chains follows, all from one sample in a study of shared clonotypes between healthy human individuals. Some clones are missing from TCRdb's copy, which holds only in-frame ones; the method was immunoSEQ multiplex PCR. Counted here are roughly 1,800,000 clones, about 95% occurring once; the ten biggest clones make up roughly 1%. The sample was naive CD8+ T cells sorted from blood. The receptors were sampled from a young man in good health. Each CDR3 is given without its conserved first and last residue. The order of the fields is V gene, J gene, CDR3 protein.

V: TRBV7-9
J: TRBJ2-3
CDR3: ASSLAGPITNTQY

V: TRBV5-6
J: TRBJ2-5
CDR3: ASSLLIAGEGYQETQY

V: TRBV30
J: TRBJ2-3
CDR3: AWSSSGRAADTQY

V: TRBV28
J: TRBJ2-4
CDR3: ASSPPTLRNIQY

V: TRBV13
J: TRBJ1-6
CDR3: ASSRQGNNSPLH

V: TRBV7-9
J: TRBJ2-7
CDR3: ASTRVVLAGGSSYEQY

V: TRBV30
J: TRBJ2-7
CDR3: AWSLGAVEQY

V: TRBV27
J: TRBJ2-7
CDR3: ASSLRGFGLYEQY

V: TRBV27
J: TRBJ2-1
CDR3: ASSPGTSAYNEQF

V: TRBV7-9
J: TRBJ1-2
CDR3: ASSLSTENYGYT

V: TRBV7-9
J: TRBJ2-7
CDR3: ASSFTSPVPSSPSYEQY

V: TRBV29-1
J: TRBJ2-1
CDR3: SVEDLGAGAYEQF

V: TRBV5-6
J: TRBJ2-7
CDR3: ASSLSGVPTYEQY

V: TRBV27
J: TRBJ2-7
CDR3: ASSLGLAGSEQY